This entry lists 23 T cell receptor beta chains sequenced from one sample in a study of T cell responses to AZD1222 COVID-19 vaccine. Sequencing used immunoSEQ multiplex PCR; TCRdb keeps in-frame clones, though not all of them. This sample has under 150,000 clones, with roughly nine tenths found just once. The sample consisted of peripheral blood, taken on day 0 of AZD1222 vaccination. These TCRs come from an adult in good health.

This clone was seen a handful of times. The chain recombines TRBV6-5 with TRBJ1-2, with 9 bases aligning to TRBD1. Germline values: CDR1 MNHEY, CDR2 SVGAGI. The CDR3 sequence is 14 residues long. Trimming removed 2 bases from V and 8 bases from J; junction bases left unmatched: 6. This CDR3 reads CASSYQQGAGGYTF. DNA for the CDR3: TGTGCCAGCAGTTACCAACAGGGGGCGGGCGGCTACACCTTC.

The chain joins TRBV12-3 or TRBV12-4 to TRBJ1-2, with 8 nucleotides matching TRBD1. The CDR3 length is 13 residues. The junction had 4 bases not matched to a gene; V was cut back by 2 bases and J by 8 bases. The CDR3 sequence is CASSLMAGGGYTF. The CDR3 DNA is TGTGCCAGCAGTTTAATGGCAGGGGGCGGCTACACCTTC.

This clone is categorized as medium-sized. This chain uses TRBV19 with TRBJ2-7; 7 bases fit TRBD1. Germline CDR1 and CDR2: LNHDA and SQIVND (reference sequence). V lost 2 bases to trimming and J lost 5 bases; unmatched junction nucleotides: 3. The CDR3 consists of 13 residues. CDR3 DNA: TGTGCCAGTAGTATAAAACAGGGGAACGAGCAGTACTTC. Translating it yields CASSIKQGNEQYF.

The chain's CDR3 is CASSQGLIYNEQFF. Here the CDR3 DNA reads TGTGCCAGCAGCCAGGGACTTATCTACAATGAGCAGTTCTTC. This chain uses TRBV7-3 with TRBJ2-1, with a possible D match to TRBD2 (6 bases). CDR3 length: 14 amino acids. V was clipped by 5 bases and J by 3 bases, with 11 bases between them. Germline CDR1 is SGHTA and CDR2 is FQGTGA.

This chain joins TRBV7-9 and TRBJ2-2, with D maybe TRBD1 (6 bases). V lost 5 bases, J lost 6 bases, and 10 bases lay in between. The CDR3 loop spans 13 amino acids. The germline gives CDR1 SEHNR, CDR2 FQNEAQ (reference sequence). The CDR3 DNA is TGTGCCAGCAGCCAAACAGGGCCCGGGGAGCTGTTTTTT. Residues: CASSQTGPGELFF.

This chain joins TRBV5-1 and TRBJ2-1; TRBD2 aligns across 14 bases. Germline V gives CDR1 SGHRS, CDR2 YFSETQ. This CDR3 is 14 amino acids long. J was trimmed by 7 bases and V by 6 bases; bases with no gene match: 3. The CDR3 reads CASTGTSGSNEQFF. Written as DNA, the CDR3 is TGCGCCAGCACCGGGACTAGCGGGAGTAATGAGCAGTTCTTC.

The V call is TRBV5-1, the J call TRBJ2-3; 7 bases line up with TRBD2. The germline V gene encodes CDR1 SGHRS and CDR2 YFSETQ. Losses at the gene ends were 8 bases for V and 6 bases for J; bases not matched to a gene: 18. This CDR3 contains 16 residues. For the CDR3, the DNA is TGCGCCAGTAGGGAGGGAGGCCGTACGTACCCCGATACGCAGTATTTT. It encodes CASREGGRTYPDTQYF.

The genes are TRBV28 and TRBJ1-1; D unresolved. The CDR3 consists of 15 residues. The germline gives CDR1 MDHEN, CDR2 SYDVKM. With 3 bases removed from V and 5 bases from J, the gap between germline ends came to 16 bases. The CDR3 nucleotides are TGTGCCAGCAGTTTTGTAGGCAGCCTTGGGACTGAAGCTTTCTTT. It translates to CASSFVGSLGTEAFF. The full variable domain, its missing parts supplied by reference TRBV28 and TRBJ1-1, is DVKVTQSSRYLVKRTGEKVFLECVQDMDHENMFWYRQDPGLGLRLIYFSYDVKMKEKGDIPEGYSVSREKKERFSLILESASTNQTSMYLCASSFVGSLGTEAFFGQGTRLTVV.

This chain links TRBV7-3 with TRBJ1-1, with D possibly matching TRBD1 (6 bases). This CDR3 has 15 residues. CDR1 SGHTA and CDR2 FQGTGA come from the germline V gene. Trimming pared 7 bases from V and 4 bases from J, leaving 19 bases between. The CDR3, as DNA: TGTGCCAGCAACTACCCCGGGGGGGCATCCACTGAAGCTTTCTTT. This sequence encodes CASNYPGGASTEAFF.

The rearrangement uses TRBV28 and TRBJ2-7; the D is unclear. Per the germline V gene, CDR1 is MDHEN and CDR2 is SYDVKM. CDR3 length equals 12 residues. V was cut by 11 bases and J by 1 base, with 12 bases left in between. The DNA for the CDR3 is TGTGCCGCACGGATCCTGTCCTACGAGCAGTACTTC. Protein product: CAARILSYEQYF.

This rearrangement joins TRBV27 to TRBJ2-7; TRBD1 is a possible D gene (7 bases). V lost 3 bases to trimming and J lost 4 bases, with 13 bases between them. This CDR3 comprises 14 residues. The germline V gene has CDR1 MNHEY and CDR2 SMNVEV (reference sequence). CDR3 loop: CASSFDRAGYEQYF. Written as DNA, the CDR3 is TGTGCCAGCAGTTTTGACAGGGCGGGATACGAGCAGTACTTC.

The chain has TRBV20-1 and TRBJ2-3; no clear D. Trimming pared 3 bases from V and 10 bases from J, leaving 11 bases between. Looked up from germline, CDR1 is DFQATT and CDR2 is SNEGSKA (reference sequence). The CDR3 runs to 11 residues. The CDR3 region is CSASSVAPQYF. CDR3 coding DNA: TGCAGTGCTAGCTCGGTAGCTCCGCAGTATTTT.

The V call is TRBV9, the J call TRBJ2-3; either TRBD1 or TRBD2 may supply D (5 bases each). CDR3 length: 14 residues. Germline V gives CDR1 SGDLS, CDR2 YYNGEE. V dropped 4 bases and J dropped 0 bases, with 9 bases sitting between them. The CDR3 DNA follows: TGTGCCAGCAGCTCCGGGGCCAGCACAGATACGCAGTATTTT. Translated, it gives CASSSGASTDTQYF.

V usage is TRBV3-1 (or the pseudogene TRBV3-2) and J usage is TRBJ2-7; no clear D. This CDR3 contains 15 residues. V was pared by 6 bases and J by 3 bases, with 18 bases between. Germline CDR1 is LGHDT and CDR2 is YNNKEL (reference sequence). CDR3 amino acids: CASRDSGIFGYEQYF. DNA of the CDR3: TGTGCCAGCAGGGATTCAGGAATTTTCGGCTACGAGCAGTACTTC.

The gene calls are TRBV6-2 or TRBV6-3 and TRBJ1-2; D unresolved. Germline-derived CDR1 and CDR2 are MNHEY and SVGEGT. The CDR3 length is 12 residues. V was trimmed by 2 bases and J by 5 bases, leaving 6 bases between them. CDR3 in amino acids: CASSYESYGYTF. The CDR3 nucleotides are TGTGCCAGCAGTTACGAGAGTTATGGCTACACCTTC.

The V call is TRBV29-1, the J call TRBJ1-2; no clear D gene. The germline V gene has CDR1 SQVTM and CDR2 ANQGSEA. This CDR3 region has 11 residues. V lost 6 bases, J lost 4 bases, and 9 bases lay in between. As DNA, the CDR3 is TGCAGCGTAGCAGAGCTCTATGGCTACACCTTC. Its translation is CSVAELYGYTF.

The rearrangement links TRBV7-2 to TRBJ2-1; possibly TRBD2 for D (5 bases). Germline CDR1 reads SGHTA; CDR2 reads FQGNSA. The ends were cut back, 0 bases at V and 7 bases at J, with 10 bases in the middle. This CDR3 contains 14 residues. CDR3 amino acids: CASSLAGVYNEQFF. In DNA, the CDR3 is TGTGCCAGCAGCTTAGCGGGAGTATATAATGAGCAGTTCTTC.

V usage is TRBV6-6 and J usage is TRBJ1-3; D may be TRBD1 (5 bases). V gave up 10 bases and J gave up 0 bases, with 19 bases separating them. Germline V gene data show CDR1 as MNHNY and CDR2 as SVGAGI (reference sequence). This CDR3 is 16 amino acids long. The CDR3 spells CATSKNVGDSGNTIYF. The CDR3 DNA reads as TGTGCCACCTCCAAAAATGTGGGGGACTCTGGAAACACCATATATTTT.

The chain joins TRBV18 to TRBJ1-2; no clear D. This CDR3 comprises 15 residues. Trimming shortened V by 3 bases and J by 8 bases, and 19 bases separated the two germline ends. Germline CDR1 KGHSH, CDR2 LQKENI. The CDR3 nucleotides read TGTGCCAGCTCACCGTTAACTCGGGCTATGGAGGGCTACACCTTC. It is translated as CASSPLTRAMEGYTF.

This chain connects TRBV10-3 to TRBJ1-1, with a weak D call TRBD1 (5 bases). With 6 bases removed from V and 1 base from J, the gap between germline ends came to 15 bases. The CDR3 sequence is 15 residues long. Looked up from germline, CDR1 is ENHRY and CDR2 is SYGVKD. The CDR3 is CAIRADKTRNTEAFF. The CDR3 bases are TGTGCCATCAGGGCGGACAAGACAAGGAACACTGAAGCTTTCTTT.

V and J are TRBV5-1 and TRBJ1-2; possibly TRBD1 for D (5 bases). Looked up from germline, CDR1 is SGHRS and CDR2 is YFSETQ. The CDR3 totals 15 residues. Trimming stripped 1 base from V and 3 bases from J, with 13 bases between. The CDR3 protein is CASSLTTDTYYGYTF. The CDR3 nucleotides are TGCGCCAGCAGCTTGACGACAGACACCTACTATGGCTACACCTTC.

The count of this clone is one. The chain uses TRBV4-3 and TRBJ2-1; D not certain. With 0 bases removed from V and 6 bases from J, the gap between germline ends came to 15 bases. Germline CDR1 and CDR2: LGHNA and YSLEER. This CDR3 spans 16 amino acids. CDR3 amino acids: CASSQDAQFVTNEQFF. The CDR3 DNA sequence: TGCGCCAGCAGCCAAGACGCCCAATTTGTAACCAATGAGCAGTTCTTC.

The V and J genes are TRBV4-3 and TRBJ1-4; TRBD1 is a possible D gene (6 bases). CDR3 size: 17 residues. Germline V gene data show CDR1 as LGHNA and CDR2 as YSLEER. V lost 0 bases and J lost 8, with 19 bases in between. The CDR3 loop is CASSQDPIGGREEKLFF. CDR3 nucleotide sequence: TGCGCCAGCAGCCAAGATCCTATAGGGGGGCGGGAGGAAAAACTGTTTTTT.